This is a list of T cell receptor beta chains from one sample in a study of T cells of healthy individuals. TCRdb fed the 5' RACE reads into MiXCR, producing one record per CDR3 protein. The sample carries some 41,000 distinct CDR3 sequences, 4% to 5.5% recorded once. The source of these receptors is a human donor in good health. The CDR3 runs from the conserved cysteine through the conserved F or W. The D gene is left open where the match is weak. Clone size is not always given. Where it is, it says once, few, many or a class for expanded clones.

cdr3_nt: TGTGCCAGCAGCTTGGCCGGGACGGGGGTCCTTTTCGATGAGCAGTTCTTC; cdr3_aa: CASSLAGTGVLFDEQFF; v_call: TRBV5-8; j_call: TRBJ2-1; clone_size: many; d_call: NA
cdr3_nt: TGTGCCACCTTCGGGGGGGGCCGACCGGGGCGCTGGAGCACCGGGGAGCTGTTTTTT; cdr3_aa: CATFGGGRPGRWSTGELFF; v_call: TRBV15; j_call: TRBJ2-2; clone_size: many; d_call: TRBD2
cdr3_nt: TGTGCCAGCAGCCCTAGCGGCAGCGACACAGATACGCAGTATTTT; cdr3_aa: CASSPSGSDTDTQYF; v_call: TRBV7-3; j_call: TRBJ2-3; clone_size: many; d_call: TRBD2
cdr3_nt: TGTGCCACCAGCATCCCGGGCCCGAATCAGCCCCAGCATTTT; cdr3_aa: CATSIPGPNQPQHF; v_call: TRBV15; j_call: TRBJ1-5; clone_size: many; d_call: NA
cdr3_nt: TGTGCCAGCAGTTACTCTGCAACAAACCCACCCCTCCACTTT; cdr3_aa: CASSYSATNPPLHF; v_call: TRBV6-5; j_call: TRBJ1-6; clone_size: NA; d_call: NA
cdr3_nt: TGCAGTGCCCTGGCGGGGTTGAACACTGAAGCTTTCTTT; cdr3_aa: CSALAGLNTEAFF; v_call: TRBV20-1; j_call: TRBJ1-1; clone_size: many; d_call: NA
cdr3_nt: TGCAGTGCTAGCCGCTACGCGGAGGGCGGGGGGGCCACAGATACGCAGTATTTT; cdr3_aa: CSASRYAEGGGATDTQYF; v_call: TRBV20-1; j_call: TRBJ2-3; clone_size: many; d_call: TRBD2
cdr3_nt: TGTGCCAGCAGTTACGACAGGGAAAATTCACCCCTCCACTTT; cdr3_aa: CASSYDRENSPLHF; v_call: TRBV6-2/TRBV6-3; j_call: TRBJ1-6; clone_size: few; d_call: TRBD1
cdr3_nt: TGCAGTACCCTAACCGGGACAGCGAACACTGAAGCTTTCTTT; cdr3_aa: CSTLTGTANTEAFF; v_call: TRBV20-1; j_call: TRBJ1-1; clone_size: many; d_call: TRBD1
cdr3_nt: TGCAGTGCTAGAATATCCAGGGTTGGTGAGCAGTTCTTC; cdr3_aa: CSARISRVGEQFF; v_call: TRBV20-1; j_call: TRBJ2-1; clone_size: many; d_call: NA
cdr3_nt: TGTGCCAGCAGTTTAAGAGGGACAGGGGAGATATACAATGAGCAGTTCTTC; cdr3_aa: CASSLRGTGEIYNEQFF; v_call: TRBV12-3/TRBV12-4; j_call: TRBJ2-1; clone_size: many; d_call: TRBD1
cdr3_nt: TGCGCCAGCAGCCAAGAGCCGGGGGTCCTAGATACGCAGTATTTT; cdr3_aa: CASSQEPGVLDTQYF; v_call: TRBV4-1; j_call: TRBJ2-3; clone_size: NA; d_call: NA
cdr3_nt: TGTGCCAGCAGCTTAGGCGCGGGCCCCCGCACAGATACGCAGTATTTT; cdr3_aa: CASSLGAGPRTDTQYF; v_call: TRBV13; j_call: TRBJ2-3; clone_size: NA; d_call: NA
cdr3_nt: TGTGCCAGCAGTTACTCTACGGAGGGTTATGGCTACAACTTC; cdr3_aa: CASSYSTEGYGYNF; v_call: TRBV6-2/TRBV6-3; j_call: TRBJ1-2; clone_size: NA; d_call: NA
cdr3_nt: TGTGCCAGCAGTGAAGCGCCTAGCGGGAGTTACGAGCAGTACTTC; cdr3_aa: CASSEAPSGSYEQYF; v_call: TRBV6-1; j_call: TRBJ2-7; clone_size: few; d_call: TRBD2
cdr3_nt: TGTGCCAGCAGTTTCGACGGAGGACTAGCGGGAGTAAGCGAGCAGTACTTC; cdr3_aa: CASSFDGGLAGVSEQYF; v_call: TRBV12-3/TRBV12-4; j_call: TRBJ2-7; clone_size: many; d_call: TRBD2
cdr3_nt: TGTGCCAGCAGCCCTCTGGGTATCTATGGCTACACCTTC; cdr3_aa: CASSPLGIYGYTF; v_call: TRBV12-3/TRBV12-4; j_call: TRBJ1-2; clone_size: few; d_call: NA
cdr3_nt: TGTGCCAGCAGCCGGGGGATTAGCACAGATACGCAGTATTTT; cdr3_aa: CASSRGISTDTQYF; v_call: TRBV7-3; j_call: TRBJ2-3; clone_size: many; d_call: NA
cdr3_nt: TGTGCCAGCAGGGGGCTAGCGGGAGCTGGTGAGCAGTTCTTC; cdr3_aa: CASRGLAGAGEQFF; v_call: TRBV2; j_call: TRBJ2-1; clone_size: few; d_call: TRBD2
cdr3_nt: TGTGCCAGCTCACCTCGAGCAACAGGCAATGAGCAGTTCTTC; cdr3_aa: CASSPRATGNEQFF; v_call: TRBV18; j_call: TRBJ2-1; clone_size: NA; d_call: NA
cdr3_nt: TGTGCCAGCAGCGTCCGACTAGCGGTGAACACCGGGGAGCTGTTTTTT; cdr3_aa: CASSVRLAVNTGELFF; v_call: TRBV9; j_call: TRBJ2-2; clone_size: many; d_call: TRBD2
cdr3_nt: TGTGCCAGCAGTTCTACCGGGACTAGCGGGAGGGCCGTGCAGTTCTTC; cdr3_aa: CASSSTGTSGRAVQFF; v_call: TRBV28; j_call: TRBJ2-1; clone_size: many; d_call: TRBD2
cdr3_nt: TGTGCCAGCAGTTTTTTTGGTCGCGAGGATACGCAGTATTTT; cdr3_aa: CASSFFGREDTQYF; v_call: TRBV12-3/TRBV12-4; j_call: TRBJ2-3; clone_size: many; d_call: NA
cdr3_nt: TGTGCCAGCAGTGAAAATTCCGGGGGGAATTCACCCCTCCACTTT; cdr3_aa: CASSENSGGNSPLHF; v_call: TRBV2; j_call: TRBJ1-6; clone_size: NA; d_call: NA
cdr3_nt: TGTGCCAGCAGCTTGAGTTGGGGCGGGGCAGATACGCAGTATTTT; cdr3_aa: CASSLSWGGADTQYF; v_call: TRBV5-4; j_call: TRBJ2-3; clone_size: many; d_call: NA
cdr3_nt: TGTGCCAGCCGTCTCCAGGCTCCCAGGTTATCCAATTCCGGGGAGCTGTTTTTT; cdr3_aa: CASRLQAPRLSNSGELFF; v_call: TRBV6-5; j_call: TRBJ2-2; clone_size: many; d_call: NA
cdr3_nt: TGCGCCAGCATCCTAAGGGGGACAGGGGGCACCGGGGAGCTGTTTTTT; cdr3_aa: CASILRGTGGTGELFF; v_call: TRBV10-2; j_call: TRBJ2-2; clone_size: many; d_call: TRBD1
cdr3_nt: TGTGCCACCAACCGCGCAGGGGGCGCCGGATACACTGAAGCTTTCTTT; cdr3_aa: CATNRAGGAGYTEAFF; v_call: TRBV19; j_call: TRBJ1-1; clone_size: many; d_call: TRBD1
cdr3_nt: TGTGCCAGCAGTGAAGTCTTCGAGGTGGGGGCCAAAAACATTCAGTACTTC; cdr3_aa: CASSEVFEVGAKNIQYF; v_call: TRBV2; j_call: TRBJ2-4; clone_size: few; d_call: NA
cdr3_nt: TGTGCCAGCAGTCCTCACAGGGACCTTCACTATGGCTACACCTTC; cdr3_aa: CASSPHRDLHYGYTF; v_call: TRBV6-2/TRBV6-3; j_call: TRBJ1-2; clone_size: many; d_call: NA
cdr3_nt: TGTGCCGCGTGCAGGGGGCAGCCCGGGGAGCTGTTTTTT; cdr3_aa: CAACRGQPGELFF; v_call: TRBV6-6; j_call: TRBJ2-2; clone_size: many; d_call: TRBD1
cdr3_nt: TGTGCCAGCAGTGAAGCGGAGCCCAATGAGCAGTTCTTC; cdr3_aa: CASSEAEPNEQFF; v_call: TRBV6-1; j_call: TRBJ2-1; clone_size: many; d_call: NA
cdr3_nt: TGTGCCAGCACGGGACTAGCGTCTTACAATGAGCAGTTCTTC; cdr3_aa: CASTGLASYNEQFF; v_call: TRBV25-1; j_call: TRBJ2-1; clone_size: few; d_call: TRBD2
cdr3_nt: TGTGCCAGCAGTTACTCTACTAGAGGCCCTAGCACAGATACGCAGTATTTT; cdr3_aa: CASSYSTRGPSTDTQYF; v_call: TRBV6-5; j_call: TRBJ2-3; clone_size: many; d_call: NA
cdr3_nt: TGTGCCAGTAGTGGGGTAACTAGCGGGTCCTACAATGAGCAGTTCTTC; cdr3_aa: CASSGVTSGSYNEQFF; v_call: TRBV19; j_call: TRBJ2-1; clone_size: NA; d_call: TRBD2
cdr3_nt: TGTGCCAGCAGCTTCCGAGGAGGGGTAGCTTTCTTT; cdr3_aa: CASSFRGGVAFF; v_call: TRBV7-2; j_call: TRBJ1-1; clone_size: NA; d_call: NA
cdr3_nt: TGTGCCACCAGCAGGACAAGCGGGAGCAGTCACGAGCAGTACTTC; cdr3_aa: CATSRTSGSSHEQYF; v_call: TRBV15; j_call: TRBJ2-7; clone_size: many; d_call: TRBD2
cdr3_nt: TGTGCCAGCACCAGATCCGGGACAGGGGCCCTCTACTATGGCTACACCTTC; cdr3_aa: CASTRSGTGALYYGYTF; v_call: TRBV27; j_call: TRBJ1-2; clone_size: NA; d_call: TRBD1
cdr3_nt: TGTGCCAGCAGGGTGTCGGGCCAAAACACTGAAGCTTTCTTT; cdr3_aa: CASRVSGQNTEAFF; v_call: TRBV12-3/TRBV12-4; j_call: TRBJ1-1; clone_size: NA; d_call: NA
cdr3_nt: TGCAGCGTTGTCCTCTCTGGAAACACCATATATTTT; cdr3_aa: CSVVLSGNTIYF; v_call: TRBV29-1; j_call: TRBJ1-3; clone_size: many; d_call: NA
cdr3_nt: TGTGCCAGCAGATCGGGCCAGAACACTGAAGCTTTCTTT; cdr3_aa: CASRSGQNTEAFF; v_call: TRBV12-3/TRBV12-4; j_call: TRBJ1-1; clone_size: NA; d_call: NA
cdr3_nt: TGTGCCAGCAGCTTTTCAGGGACAAAGCCCCAGCATTTT; cdr3_aa: CASSFSGTKPQHF; v_call: TRBV7-2; j_call: TRBJ1-5; clone_size: many; d_call: NA
cdr3_nt: TGTGCCAGCTCACCTAAAGCTAGCGGAGGAGAGACCCAGTACTTC; cdr3_aa: CASSPKASGGETQYF; v_call: TRBV18; j_call: TRBJ2-5; clone_size: NA; d_call: TRBD2
cdr3_nt: TGTGCCAGCAGCTTGGAATGGGGAGCTGAAGCTTTCTTT; cdr3_aa: CASSLEWGAEAFF; v_call: TRBV5-5; j_call: TRBJ1-1; clone_size: many; d_call: NA
cdr3_nt: TGTGCTAGTGCCGTCCAGGGGGGCAGGTATCAGCCCCAGCATTTT; cdr3_aa: CASAVQGGRYQPQHF; v_call: TRBV12-5; j_call: TRBJ1-5; clone_size: many; d_call: TRBD1
cdr3_nt: TGTGCCAGCAGCCAAGGAGAAGGGTATTACTATGGCTACACCTTC; cdr3_aa: CASSQGEGYYYGYTF; v_call: TRBV14; j_call: TRBJ1-2; clone_size: few; d_call: NA
cdr3_nt: TGCAGTGCTAGAGCCCCTGGGAAGTACAATGAGCAGTTCTTC; cdr3_aa: CSARAPGKYNEQFF; v_call: TRBV20-1; j_call: TRBJ2-1; clone_size: few; d_call: NA
cdr3_nt: TGCGCCAGCAGCCCCATCCTACTCCGGGACCCCCCGGGCGGGCAGTTCTTC; cdr3_aa: CASSPILLRDPPGGQFF; v_call: TRBV4-1; j_call: TRBJ2-1; clone_size: many; d_call: NA
cdr3_nt: TGTGCCAGCGATCCTGGGCAGGTTAGCAATCAGCCCCAGCATTTT; cdr3_aa: CASDPGQVSNQPQHF; v_call: TRBV19; j_call: TRBJ1-5; clone_size: NA; d_call: NA